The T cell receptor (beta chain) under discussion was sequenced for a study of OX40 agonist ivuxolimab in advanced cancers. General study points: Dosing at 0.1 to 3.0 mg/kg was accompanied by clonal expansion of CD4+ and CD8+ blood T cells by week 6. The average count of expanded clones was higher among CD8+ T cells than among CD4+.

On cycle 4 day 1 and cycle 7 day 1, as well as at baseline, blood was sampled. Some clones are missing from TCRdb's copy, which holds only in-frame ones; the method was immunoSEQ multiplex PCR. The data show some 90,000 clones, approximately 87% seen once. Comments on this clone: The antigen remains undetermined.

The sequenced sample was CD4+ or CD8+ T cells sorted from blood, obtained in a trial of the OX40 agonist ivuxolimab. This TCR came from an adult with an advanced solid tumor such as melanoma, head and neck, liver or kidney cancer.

The DNA for the CDR3 is TGTGCCAGTAAGCGTGGCGCTGAGGGCGTCGGTAGTGGCTACACCTTC. Protein product: CASKRGAEGVGSGYTF. The genes are TRBV19 and TRBJ1-2; D remains unclear. The germline gives CDR1 LNHDA, CDR2 SQIVND (reference sequence). V lost 7 bases to trimming and J lost 7 bases, with 25 bases between them. The CDR3 totals 16 residues. Full variable domain (rest looked up from reference TRBV19 and TRBJ1-2): DGGITQSPKYLFRKEGQNVTLSCEQNLNHDAMYWYRQDPGQGLRLIYYSQIVNDFQKGDIAEGYSVSREKKESFPLTVTSAQKNPTAFYLCASKRGAEGVGSGYTFGSGTRLTVV.